This TCR beta chain was obtained from a study of siplizumab effects on memory and regulatory T cells. Study results and caveats: A naive or memory phenotype could not be assigned to roughly 75-97% of the proliferating CD4+ or CD8+ clones. Researchers could map only a minor fraction of alloreactive clones to unstimulated subsets. The diversity of naive T cells seemed greater than that of memory cells, and their alloresponse contribution seemed major.

CDR1 SGHAT and CDR2 FQNNGV come from the germline V gene. V lost 1 base to trimming and J lost 2 bases, with 7 bases between them. The CDR3 spans 14 residues. Per-sample assaying covered roughly 100,000 TCR templates. Sequencing used immunoSEQ multiplex PCR; TCRdb keeps in-frame clones, though not all of them. The sample records roughly 60,000 clones, approximately 95% being singletons. The sample holds one count of this clone. Its antigen remains unknown. The sequence came from a human donor in good health. Material: CD8+ T cells sorted from blood. The gene calls are TRBV11-2 and TRBJ2-3; no definite D call. This chain's CDR3 is CASSLVPLTDTQYF. In nucleotides, the CDR3 is TGTGCCAGCAGCTTAGTTCCCCTCACAGATACGCAGTATTTT.